This T cell receptor (beta chain) was recovered during a study of OX40 agonist ivuxolimab in advanced cancers. Broader study findings: In the expanded peripheral T cells, antigen specificity was never determined.

The CDR3 has 15 amino acids. The germline V gene encodes CDR1 LNHDA and CDR2 SQIVND (reference sequence). Losses at the gene ends were 8 bases for V and 3 bases for J; bases not matched to a gene: 7. The repertoire was sequenced with immunoSEQ multiplex PCR; TCRdb's copy has only in-frame clones and lacks some. The sample lists some 86,000 clones, about 91% occurring once. Comments on this clone: The antigen remains undetermined.

Autoimmune disease history or systemic immunosuppression barred patients. The source is an adult with an advanced solid tumor such as melanoma, head and neck, liver or kidney cancer. The sequencing here drew on CD4+ or CD8+ T cells sorted from blood, taken in a trial of the OX40 agonist ivuxolimab. V and J are TRBV19 and TRBJ1-5; 10 bases align to TRBD1. As DNA, the CDR3 is TGTGCCAGTGGGGACAGGGGTATCCTCAATCAGCCCCAGCATTTT. Translating it yields CASGDRGILNQPQHF.